One and the same sample provided the 19 T cell receptor beta chains below, sequenced in a study of blood T cell repertoires in COVID-19. TCRdb keeps only in-frame clones here, not all; method: immunoSEQ multiplex PCR. The table has some 80,000 clones, around nine tenths seen once. The specimen was peripheral blood. The receptors here all came from an elderly woman with active or convalescent COVID-19.

This rearrangement joins TRBV4-2 to TRBJ2-5, with 8 bases aligning to TRBD2. Germline V gene data show CDR1 as LGHNA and CDR2 as YNFKEQ. CDR3 length: 15 amino acids. V dropped 1 base and J dropped 3; count of bases not matched to a gene: 4. DNA of the CDR3: TGTGCCAGCAGCCAAGGGTCAGCGGGGGAAGAGACCCAGTACTTC. It translates to CASSQGSAGEETQYF.

The V call is TRBV7-2, the J call TRBJ1-1; D perhaps matches TRBD1 (5 bases). The CDR3 length is 12 residues. Trimming removed 3 bases at V and 8 bases at J, with 10 bases between. Germline CDR1 SGHTA, CDR2 FQGNSA. The CDR3 bases are TGTGCCAGCAGCTTCTTCTGGGGCGAAGCTTTCTTT. Translation gives CASSFFWGEAFF.

This chain links TRBV7-9 with TRBJ1-2; a possible D gene is TRBD1 (5 bases). From germline, CDR1 is SEHNR and CDR2 FQNEAQ (reference sequence). V was cut by 8 bases and J by 5 bases, with 18 bases left in between. The CDR3 runs 14 residues. The CDR3 DNA reads TGTGCCAGCTACTTACGGGGGATGGAGTATGGCTACACCTTC. It encodes CASYLRGMEYGYTF.

The table lists this clone with a count of one. The chain is built from TRBV19 and TRBJ1-2; 11 bases line up with TRBD1. CDR1 is LNHDA, CDR2 SQIVND, per germline (reference sequence). V lost 4 bases to trimming and J lost 7 bases; unmatched junction nucleotides: 11. This CDR3 spans 16 amino acids. CDR3: CASSTSGGQGAFGYTF. The DNA for the CDR3 is TGTGCCAGTAGTACATCAGGTGGACAGGGGGCCTTTGGCTACACCTTC.

This chain joins TRBV4-2 and TRBJ2-1; D possibly corresponds to TRBD2 (6 bases). The V and J ends lost 0 bases and 7 bases respectively, with 16 bases between them. The CDR3 runs 16 residues. The germline gives CDR1 LGHNA, CDR2 YNFKEQ. The CDR3 sequence: CASSQDLTNRGNEQFF. The CDR3 DNA reads as TGTGCCAGCAGCCAAGATCTGACTAACCGGGGGAATGAGCAGTTCTTC.

The chain recombines TRBV30 with TRBJ1-2; TRBD1 matches 7 bases. The CDR3 spans 13 residues. V lost 1 base, J lost 2 bases, and 1 base stayed unmatched. CDR1 and CDR2 from the germline V gene are GTSNPN and SVGIG (reference sequence). The CDR3 spells CAWSGRGNYGYTF. CDR3 in DNA: TGTGCCTGGAGTGGCAGGGGGAACTATGGCTACACCTTC.

The gene calls are TRBV19 and TRBJ1-5; perhaps TRBD1 as D (5 bases). Germline V gene data show CDR1 as LNHDA and CDR2 as SQIVND (reference sequence). Trimming removed 1 base at V and 4 bases at J, with 11 bases between. The CDR3 totals 15 residues. The CDR3 reads CASSIGGGVNQPQHF. The CDR3 DNA follows: TGTGCCAGTAGTATAGGGGGAGGGGTAAATCAGCCCCAGCATTTT.

J is TRBJ2-5 and V is TRBV15, with a possible D match to TRBD2 (6 bases). Per the germline V gene, CDR1 is LNHNV and CDR2 is YYDKDF (reference sequence). This CDR3 has 16 amino acids. The germline V and J ends were trimmed by 0 bases and 6 bases, with 17 bases remaining between them. The CDR3 DNA reads TGTGCCACCAGCAGAGATATGGGCGGGGTAACGAAGACCCAGTACTTC. This sequence encodes CATSRDMGGVTKTQYF.

The chain links TRBV6-2 or TRBV6-3 to TRBJ2-5; 11 bases are shared with TRBD2. The junction had 3 bases not matched to a gene; V was cut back by 2 bases and J by 1 base. This CDR3 comprises 16 residues. The germline gives CDR1 MNHEY, CDR2 SVGEGT. CDR3 amino acids: CASSYDLAGGQETQYF. For the CDR3, the DNA is TGTGCCAGCAGTTACGATCTAGCGGGGGGCCAAGAGACCCAGTACTTC.

The CDR3 spells CASRKGGTTYNEQFF. CDR3 in DNA: TGTGCCAGCAGAAAAGGGGGTACCACCTACAATGAGCAGTTCTTC. The J gene is TRBJ2-1, the V gene TRBV7-2; tentatively, D is TRBD1 (6 bases). V was pared by 6 bases and J by 2 bases, with 14 bases between. Germline values: CDR1 SGHTA, CDR2 FQGNSA. CDR3 length: 15 residues.

This chain links TRBV28 with TRBJ1-2, with 7 bases that match TRBD1. CDR1 MDHEN and CDR2 SYDVKM come from the germline V gene. This CDR3 contains 13 residues. V shed 5 bases, J shed 4 bases, and the junction held 4 bases outside the gene matches. CDR3 bases: TGTGCCAGCAGTAAGGACAGGACCTATGGCTACACCTTC. Amino acid sequence: CASSKDRTYGYTF.

This clone has just one count. This sequence joins TRBV19 and TRBJ2-1, with D possibly being TRBD2 (6 bases). V lost 4 bases and J lost 8, with 12 bases in between. This CDR3 spans 13 amino acids. Germline V gives CDR1 LNHDA, CDR2 SQIVND (reference sequence). This chain's CDR3 is CASSKGRDYEQFF. The CDR3 nucleotides read TGTGCCAGTAGTAAGGGCAGGGACTATGAGCAGTTCTTC.

The rearrangement links TRBV28 to TRBJ1-6, with D possibly matching TRBD1 (5 bases). The germline gives CDR1 MDHEN, CDR2 SYDVKM. V was clipped by 6 bases and J by 5 bases, with 14 bases between them. The CDR3 covers 15 residues. The CDR3 sequence is CASSPGGRNNSPLHF. In nucleotides, the CDR3 is TGTGCCAGCAGCCCCGGGGGACGGAATAATTCACCCCTCCACTTT.

This chain uses TRBV11-3 with TRBJ1-1, with D unclear. Germline CDR1 and CDR2: SGHNT and YENEEA. Trimming pared 2 bases from V and 5 bases from J, leaving 9 bases between. The CDR3 spans 13 residues. The CDR3 reads CASSLRAGTEAFF. CDR3 in DNA: TGTGCCAGCAGCTTAAGGGCGGGAACTGAAGCTTTCTTT.

The rearrangement links TRBV28 to TRBJ2-1; maybe TRBD1 (5 bases). The CDR3 consists of 16 residues. Trimming left V 2 bases short and J 8 bases short, with 19 bases between. Germline V gene lookup returns CDR1 MDHEN and CDR2 SYDVKM. The CDR3 here is CASSLGRAPTHDEQFF. The CDR3 bases are TGTGCCAGCAGTTTAGGCAGGGCCCCTACACACGATGAGCAGTTCTTC.

The chain couples TRBV6-5 to TRBJ1-1; TRBD1 aligns across 9 bases. Germline lookup yields CDR1 MNHEY and CDR2 SVGAGI. V trimming: 6 bases; J trimming: 0 bases; junction bases outside the gene matches: 5. This CDR3 comprises 15 residues. The CDR3 sequence is CASRRDRAVNTEAFF. DNA of the CDR3: TGTGCCAGCAGACGGGACAGGGCGGTGAACACTGAAGCTTTCTTT.

This clone was detected once. The V call is TRBV5-6, the J call TRBJ2-5, with TRBD2 matching 11 bases. Germline-derived CDR1 and CDR2 are SGHDT and YYEEEE. Trimming at V came to 4 bases and at J to 5 bases, leaving 7 bases not matched to a gene. The CDR3 is 15 amino acids. CDR3 coding DNA: TGTGCCAGCAGCCTGATAGCGGGGGGGCAGGAGACCCAGTACTTC. Its protein is CASSLIAGGQETQYF.

The gene calls are TRBV28 and TRBJ2-5, with 7 bases that match TRBD1. V was pared by 5 bases and J by 7 bases, with 10 bases of the junction left unmatched. This CDR3 spans 14 amino acids. Germline V gene sequence: CDR1 MDHEN, CDR2 SYDVKM. The CDR3 DNA is TGTGCCAGCAGTCGGGACAGAAGATTGGGGACCCAGTACTTC. Protein sequence: CASSRDRRLGTQYF.

The chain uses TRBV28 and TRBJ1-6; D uncertain. CDR1 MDHEN and CDR2 SYDVKM come from the germline V gene. There are 14 residues in the CDR3. V was pared by 7 bases and J by 6 bases, with 13 bases between. CDR3: CASTAASGNSPLHF. In DNA, the CDR3 is TGTGCCAGCACCGCCGCTTCGGGTAATTCACCCCTCCACTTT.